What follows are 12 T cell receptor beta chains derived from one specimen sequenced in a study of T cells in Graves' hyperthyroidism and ophthalmopathy. RNA transcripts yielded amplified TCR beta CDR3 regions. A set of HTBI primers served as the primers for a first-round RT-PCR of the TCR CDR3. A single record per CDR3 protein comes from TCRdb applying MiXCR to the multiplex PCR reads. Of around 660,000 distinct CDR3 sequences in the sample, just under 45% were seen once. The specimen was peripheral blood or thyroid tissue (not recorded which). These receptors all stem from an adult man with Graves' disease, either hyperthyroidism or ophthalmopathy (not recorded which).

This clonotype was recorded at least ten times. The gene calls are TRBV7-9 and TRBJ1-1; TRBD1 is a possible D gene (5 bases). The V end lost 3 bases, the J end lost 0 bases, and 8 bases lay between the germline ends. Germline V gene sequence: CDR1 SEHNR, CDR2 FQNEAQ (reference sequence). CDR3 length: 14 amino acids. CDR3 bases: TGTGCCAGCAGCTTGACAGTCATGAACACTGAAGCTTTCTTT. Protein: CASSLTVMNTEAFF.

The rearrangement links TRBV24-1 to TRBJ1-2; D is unresolved. Trimming stripped 8 bases from V and 5 bases from J, with 14 bases between. This CDR3 comprises 13 residues. CDR1 and CDR2 from the germline V gene are KGHDR and SFDVKD. In DNA, the CDR3 is TGTGCCACCATGGCCGAAAGTGGATATGGCTACACCTTC. Amino acids: CATMAESGYGYTF.

This clonotype was counted many times. This sequence joins TRBV19 and TRBJ1-3; D unresolved. The germline CDR1 and CDR2 sequences are LNHDA and SQIVND (reference sequence). Trimming pared 3 bases from V and 2 bases from J, leaving 8 bases between. The CDR3 has 14 amino acids. CDR3: CASSIFAAGNTIYF. In DNA form, the CDR3 reads TGTGCCAGTAGTATCTTCGCGGCTGGAAACACCATATATTTT.

This chain connects TRBV20-1 to TRBJ1-5, with unresolved D. V was clipped by 3 bases and J by 3 bases, with 6 bases between them. This CDR3 is 12 amino acids long. Germline V gives CDR1 DFQATT, CDR2 SNEGSKA (reference sequence). The CDR3 loop is CSASSYNQPQHF. CDR3 DNA sequence: TGCAGTGCTAGTTCATACAATCAGCCCCAGCATTTT.

This rearrangement joins TRBV27 to TRBJ1-5, with a tentative D call TRBD1 (5 bases). The germline V and J ends were trimmed by 6 bases and 0 bases, with 12 bases remaining between them. CDR3 length equals 15 residues. Germline CDR1 and CDR2: MNHEY and SMNVEV (reference sequence). The CDR3 nucleotides are TGTGCCAGCAGACCAGGGATTTATAGCAATCAGCCCCAGCATTTT. Amino acids: CASRPGIYSNQPQHF.

The chain carries TRBV29-1 and TRBJ1-2; 9 bases fit TRBD1. CDR1 and CDR2 from the germline V gene are SQVTM and ANQGSEA. The CDR3 is 13 residues long. V shed 3 bases, J shed 6 bases, and the junction held 5 bases outside the gene matches. Here the CDR3 DNA reads TGCAGCGTTGACTGGACAGGGGACGATGGCTACACCTTC. It yields the protein CSVDWTGDDGYTF. The variable domain in full, with the rest retrieved from reference TRBV29-1 and TRBJ1-2, is SAVISQKPSRDICQRGTSLTIQCQVDSQVTMMFWYRQQPGQSLTLIATANQGSEATYESGFVIDKFPISRPNLTFSTLTVSNMSPEDSSIYLCSVDWTGDDGYTFGSGTRLTVV.

The rearrangement links TRBV14 to TRBJ1-4; D is unclear. Germline values: CDR1 SGHDN, CDR2 FVKESK. The CDR3 runs to 14 residues. Trimming cost V 4 bases and J 8 bases, with 14 bases left between them. CDR3 loop: CASSRAGFREKLFF. CDR3 coding DNA: TGTGCCAGCAGCCGGGCGGGGTTCAGGGAAAAACTGTTTTTT.

The sample holds many counts of this clonotype. The chain recombines TRBV2 with TRBJ1-1; D is undetermined. Germline CDR1 SNHLY, CDR2 FYNNEI. CDR3 size: 13 residues. With 8 bases removed from V and 0 bases from J, the gap between germline ends came to 10 bases. The CDR3 nucleotides are TGTGCCAGCGCCCCACGGATGAACACTGAAGCTTTCTTT. This encodes CASAPRMNTEAFF.

This chain joins TRBV29-1 and TRBJ1-2; a possible D gene is TRBD1 (5 bases). CDR1 is SQVTM, CDR2 ANQGSEA, per germline. CDR3 size: 11 residues. The V end lost 7 bases, the J end lost 4 bases, and 10 bases lay between the germline ends. The CDR3 bases are TGCAGCGGGACACAAGTCTATGGCTACACCTTC. Translating gives CSGTQVYGYTF.

This rearrangement joins TRBV20-1 to TRBJ2-7; D might be TRBD1 (5 bases). Between the trimmed V and J ends, which lost 3 bases and 3 bases, there was a span of 18 bases. Germline V gene lookup returns CDR1 DFQATT and CDR2 SNEGSKA (reference sequence). The CDR3 is 15 residues long. The CDR3: CSARIDQGAIYEQYF. CDR3 bases: TGCAGTGCTAGGATTGATCAGGGTGCGATCTACGAGCAGTACTTC.

A few counts support this clonotype. V usage is TRBV5-1 and J usage is TRBJ1-5; TRBD1 aligns across 9 bases. This CDR3 spans 15 amino acids. Per germline, CDR1 SGHRS and CDR2 YFSETQ. After removal of 2 bases from V and 4 bases from J, the junction contained 4 bases not matched to a gene. For the CDR3, the DNA is TGCGCCAGCAGCTTAGGGGACAGGGCGAATCAGCCCCAGCATTTT. It translates to CASSLGDRANQPQHF.

At least ten counts were recorded for this clonotype. The rearrangement uses TRBV2 and TRBJ1-5; 11 bases align to TRBD1. Unmatched junction bases numbered 5, after V lost 7 bases and J lost 6 bases. CDR1 is SNHLY and CDR2 is FYNNEI in the germline V gene. The CDR3 is made up of 14 amino acids. The CDR3 DNA follows: TGTGCCAGCAATGGACAGGGGGCGCGTCAGCCCCAGCATTTT. Amino acid sequence: CASNGQGARQPQHF.